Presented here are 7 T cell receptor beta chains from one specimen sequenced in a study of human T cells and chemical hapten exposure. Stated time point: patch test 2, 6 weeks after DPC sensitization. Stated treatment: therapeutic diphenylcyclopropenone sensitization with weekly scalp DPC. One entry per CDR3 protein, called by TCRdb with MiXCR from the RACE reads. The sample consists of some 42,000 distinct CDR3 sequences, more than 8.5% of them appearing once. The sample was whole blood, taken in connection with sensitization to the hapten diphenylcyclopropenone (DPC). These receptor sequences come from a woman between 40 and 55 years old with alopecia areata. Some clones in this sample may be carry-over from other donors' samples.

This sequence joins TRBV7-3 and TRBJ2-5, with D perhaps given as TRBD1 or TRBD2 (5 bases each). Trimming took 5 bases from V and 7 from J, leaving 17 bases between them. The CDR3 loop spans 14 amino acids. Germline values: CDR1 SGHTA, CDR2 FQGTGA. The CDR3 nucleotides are TGTGCCAGCAGCCCTGAGGGAAGGGGAAGGACCCAGTACTTC. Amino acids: CASSPEGRGRTQYF.

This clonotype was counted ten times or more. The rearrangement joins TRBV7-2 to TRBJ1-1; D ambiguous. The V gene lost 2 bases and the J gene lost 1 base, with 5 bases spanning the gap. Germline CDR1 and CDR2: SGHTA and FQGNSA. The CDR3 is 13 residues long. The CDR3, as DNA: TGTGCCAGCAGCTTAAACGGGAACACTGAAGCTTTCTTT. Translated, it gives CASSLNGNTEAFF.

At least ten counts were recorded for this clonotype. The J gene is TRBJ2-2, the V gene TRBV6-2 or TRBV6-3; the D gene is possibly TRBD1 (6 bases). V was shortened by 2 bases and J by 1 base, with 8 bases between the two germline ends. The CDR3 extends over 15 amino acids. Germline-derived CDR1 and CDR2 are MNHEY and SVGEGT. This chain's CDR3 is CASSYGTLNTGELFF. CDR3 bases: TGTGCCAGCAGTTACGGGACATTGAACACCGGGGAGCTGTTTTTT.

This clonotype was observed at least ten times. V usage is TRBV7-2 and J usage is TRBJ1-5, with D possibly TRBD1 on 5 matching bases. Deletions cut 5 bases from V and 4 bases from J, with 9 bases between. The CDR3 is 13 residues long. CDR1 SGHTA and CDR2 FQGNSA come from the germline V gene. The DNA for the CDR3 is TGTGCCAGCAGCAGGGACCATAATCAGCCCCAGCATTTT. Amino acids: CASSRDHNQPQHF.

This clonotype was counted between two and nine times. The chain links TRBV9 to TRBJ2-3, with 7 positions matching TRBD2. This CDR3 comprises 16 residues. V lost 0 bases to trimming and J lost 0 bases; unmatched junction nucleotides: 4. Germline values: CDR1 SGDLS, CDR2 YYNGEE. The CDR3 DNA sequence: TGTGCCAGCAGCGTAGGTGCTAGCGGAAGCACAGATACGCAGTATTTT. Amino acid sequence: CASSVGASGSTDTQYF.

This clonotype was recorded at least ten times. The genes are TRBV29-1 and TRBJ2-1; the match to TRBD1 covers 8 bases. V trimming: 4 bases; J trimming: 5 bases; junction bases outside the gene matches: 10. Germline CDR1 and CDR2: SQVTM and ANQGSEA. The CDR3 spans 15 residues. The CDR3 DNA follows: TGCAGCGTTGGGGGATTACAGGGGGTTAACAATGAGCAGTTCTTC. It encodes CSVGGLQGVNNEQFF.

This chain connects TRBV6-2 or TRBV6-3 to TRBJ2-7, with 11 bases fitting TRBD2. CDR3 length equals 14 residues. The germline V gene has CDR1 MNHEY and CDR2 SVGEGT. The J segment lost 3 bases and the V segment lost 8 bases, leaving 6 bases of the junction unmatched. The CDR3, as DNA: TGTGCCAGCGGGGGCACTAGCGGGGGCTACGAGCAGTACTTC. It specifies CASGGTSGGYEQYF.